Each of the 2 T cell receptor beta chains below was sequenced from the same sample in a study of T cells in Graves' hyperthyroidism and ophthalmopathy. Amplification of TCR beta CDR3 regions was performed using RNA transcripts as template. The study used the HTBI primer set for a first-round RT-PCR of the TCR CDR3. TCRdb re-called the multiplex PCR reads with MiXCR, one entry per CDR3 protein. The sample has over 650,000 distinct CDR3 sequences, around 15% seen once; the top ten hold approximately 8.4%. The source material was blood. The origin of the receptors is a man between 18 and 35 years old with Graves' hyperthyroidism.

The chain links TRBV5-6 to TRBJ2-5; D possibly uses TRBD1 or TRBD2 (5 bases each). This CDR3 comprises 14 residues. Germline assignment: CDR1 SGHDT and CDR2 YYEEEE. With 5 bases removed from V and 3 bases from J, the gap between germline ends came to 14 bases. CDR3 amino acids: CASSSGPLKETQYF. As DNA, the CDR3 is TGTGCCAGCAGTTCGGGACCCTTGAAAGAGACCCAGTACTTC.

This clonotype was detected many times. The V and J genes are TRBV11-1 and TRBJ2-1; 14 nucleotides align to TRBD2. There are 16 residues in the CDR3. J was trimmed by 9 bases and V by 3 bases; bases with no gene match: 7. Per the germline V gene, CDR1 is SGHAT and CDR2 is FQDESV (reference sequence). The CDR3 sequence: CASSFLGLAGVLEQFF. CDR3 sequence (DNA): TGTGCCAGCAGCTTTCTGGGACTAGCGGGAGTCCTTGAGCAGTTCTTC.